The 30 T cell receptor delta chains below were found in one sample sequenced in a study of gammadelta T cells in human blood. TCRdb processed the RT-PCR reads again with the CATT caller. The table has 150 or so delta-chain clones, 34% seen once. Material for sequencing was Vgamma9Vdelta2 gamma-delta T cells from cord blood. The source is a newborn.

This clone was found a few times. The protein given by TCRdb reflects a much larger clone and differs at residue 5 from this DNA's translation, likely from a read error; the protein shown is the DNA's translation. This chain connects TRDV2 to TRDJ3; D perhaps matches TRDD3 (6 bases). Germline CDR1 GEAIGNYY, CDR2 EKD. The CDR3 totals 19 residues. Deletions cut 3 bases from V and 3 bases from J, with 20 bases between. CDR3 sequence reads: CACDPVGGGRVWDTRQMFF. Written as DNA, the CDR3 is TGTGCCTGTGACCCCGTTGGTGGGGGCAGGGTCTGGGACACCCGACAGATGTTTTTC.

This chain links TRDV2 with TRDJ1; 13 nucleotides match TRDD3. No J segment appears in TCRdb, so it was assigned here by matching the sequence to germline. Losses at the gene ends were 0 bases for V and 2 bases for J; bases not matched to a gene: 5. CDR1 GEAIGNYY and CDR2 EKD come from the germline V gene. The CDR3 covers 17 residues. The CDR3 region has the DNA TGTGCCTGTGACACCGTACTGGGGGATACGGGGACCGATAAACTCATCTTT. Amino acids: CACDTVLGDTGTDKLIF.

Turning to this clone: A far larger clone is just one base off, so this is likely a read error. The V gene is TRDV2, the J gene TRDJ3; TRDD3 matches at 11 bases. The J gene was missing in TCRdb and was found by matching the end of the DNA to germline. The CDR3 covers 21 residues. Trimming at V came to 0 bases and at J to 0 bases, leaving 9 bases not matched to a gene. The germline CDR1 and CDR2 sequences are GEAIGNYY and EKD. The CDR3 is CACDTVTGGYASSWDTRQMFF. The DNA for the CDR3 is TGTGCCTGTGACACCGTTACTGGGGGATATGCGAGCTCCTGGGACACCCGACAGATGTTTTTC.

Points on this clone: TCRdb assigns this DNA the protein of a much larger clone, which departs from its translation at residue 11; this likely reflects a read error, and the protein shown comes from translating the DNA. The chain carries TRDV2 and TRDJ2; 12 positions agree with TRDD3. TCRdb supplies no J gene; here it was assigned by aligning the nucleotide sequence to germline. Trimming cost V 4 bases and J 3 bases; bases outside gene matches: 8. Germline assignment: CDR1 GEAIGNYY and CDR2 EKD. This CDR3 is 17 amino acids long. The CDR3 region is CACDVLGDTLVTAQLFF. The CDR3 nucleotides read TGTGCCTGTGATGTACTGGGGGATACTCTTGTGACAGCACAACTCTTCTTT.

On this clone: TCRdb's protein for this DNA is that of a much larger clone and differs from the translation at residue 7, likely a read error; the protein shown is the DNA translation. The rearrangement uses TRDV2 and TRDJ1, with D unclear. TCRdb carries no J gene annotation; the J gene was assigned here by matching the DNA with germline. The germline V and J ends were trimmed by 2 bases and 6 bases, with 12 bases remaining between them. CDR1 is GEAIGNYY and CDR2 is EKD in the germline V gene. The length of the CDR3 is 13 residues. Written as DNA, the CDR3 is TGTGCCTGTGACATGCCTGTGGGCTATAAACTCATCTTT. Translation gives CACDMPVGYKLIF.

This clone was counted a single time. TCRdb's entry gives the protein of a much larger clone, which mismatches this DNA's translation at residue 12, likely from a read error; the protein reported here is translated from the DNA. The V gene was left uncalled, and the J gene is TRDJ3; the table's D call TRDD3 went unverified against the DNA. There are 18 residues in the CDR3. The CDR3 DNA reads TGTGCCTGTGACAAGCTGGGGGCCTCCTCCTGGGGCACCCGACAGATGTTTTTC. This codes for CACDKLGASSWGTRQMFF.

For this clone: TCRdb lists the protein of a much larger clone for this DNA, which differs at residue 3, so this is likely a read error; the protein given here is translated from the DNA itself. This chain uses TRDV2 with TRDJ3, with TRDD3 matching over 9 bases. No J gene was available from TCRdb, and it was assigned here by a germline match of the DNA. CDR1 and CDR2 from the germline V gene are GEAIGNYY and EKD. This CDR3 is 16 amino acids long. The CDR3 loop reads CAGDWGSSWDTRQMFF. For the CDR3, the DNA is TGTGCCGGTGACTGGGGGAGCTCCTGGGACACCCGACAGATGTTTTTC.

This clone was seen more than once but under ten times. This DNA's translation and the protein TCRdb lists, from a much larger clone, do not match at residues 6 and 13, likely due to a read error; the protein shown is translated from the DNA. The V and J genes are TRDV2 and TRDJ1; tentative D call: TRDD3 (5 bases). The germline CDR1 and CDR2 sequences are GEAIGNYY and EKD. This CDR3 contains 15 residues. In DNA, the CDR3 is TGTGCCTGTGACATACGGGGGGTTCACACCGATAAAATCATCTTT. Translating it yields CACDIRGVHTDKIIF.

There are a few counts of this clone. This likely traces to a read error, being one base from a far larger clone. V and J are TRDV2 and TRDJ1, with 7 bases that match TRDD3. Germline values: CDR1 GEAIGNYY, CDR2 EKD. This CDR3 contains 13 residues. CDR3 residues: CAGDTWGTDKLIF. The CDR3 DNA sequence: TGTGCCGGTGACACCTGGGGGACCGATAAACTCATCTTT.

This clone was counted between two and nine times. It is likely a read error: a sequence one base away is far more abundant. The chain joins TRDV2 to TRDJ1; TRDD3 aligns across 8 bases. The J gene, left out of TCRdb, was set here by checking the DNA against germline. The CDR3 has 14 amino acids. Germline-derived CDR1 and CDR2 are GEAIGNYY and EKD. CDR3 amino acids: CAGDETGGTDKLIF. The CDR3 DNA is TGTGCCGGTGACGAGACTGGGGGCACCGATAAACTCATCTTT.

By its share, this clone is large. The chain combines TRDV2 with TRDJ3; 7 bases line up with TRDD3. Per the germline V gene, CDR1 is GEAIGNYY and CDR2 is EKD. The junction had 1 base not matched to a gene; V was cut back by 3 bases and J by 0 bases. The CDR3 is 16 amino acids. CDR3 nucleotide sequence: TGTGCCTGTGACTGGGGGAGCTCCTGGGACACCCGACAGATGTTTTTC. This translates into CACDWGSSWDTRQMFF.

Note on this clone: This likely traces to a read error, being one base from a far larger clone. The chain links TRDV2 to TRDJ1; 8 positions agree with TRDD3. The CDR3 spans 15 residues. CDR1 is GEAIGNYY, CDR2 EKD, per germline. The CDR3, as DNA: TGTGCCTGTGACATACTGGGGGTTCACACCGATAAACGCATCTTT. Protein product: CACDILGVHTDKRIF.

Only a few counts were recorded for this clone. It differs at one base from a far larger clone, so likely a read error. The same CDR3 also results from other DNA sequences found in this sample. V is TRDV2 and J is TRDJ1; 9 bases match TRDD3. Unmatched junction bases numbered 3, after V lost 3 bases and J lost 2 bases. The CDR3 has 14 amino acids. The V gene's germline CDR1 is GEAIGNYY and CDR2 EKD. The CDR3 sequence: CACDETGGTDKLIF. DNA of the CDR3: TGTGCCTGTGACGAGACTGGGGGAACCGATAAACTCATCTTT.

On this clone itself: A read error is likely here: a far larger clone is one base away. This sample also contains other DNA sequences that code for the same CDR3. The chain links TRDV2 to TRDJ2; 12 bases agree with TRDD3. TCRdb leaves out the J gene; it was filled in here by matching the DNA to germline. The V segment lost 4 bases and the J segment 2 bases; nucleotides outside the gene matches: 7. There are 17 residues in the CDR3. Germline V gives CDR1 GEAIGNYY, CDR2 EKD. CDR3 coding DNA: TGTGCCTGTGATGTACTGGGGGATACTCTCTTGACAGCACAACTCTTCTTT. Amino acids: CACDVLGDTLLTAQLFF.

As for this clone: A far bigger clonotype differs at one base, so this is likely a read error. The rearrangement uses TRDV2 and TRDJ1, with 8 positions matching TRDD3. In the absence of a J gene in TCRdb, the DNA was matched to germline to assign it here. V lost 1 base to trimming and J lost 2 bases; unmatched junction nucleotides: 26. Per the germline V gene, CDR1 is GEAIGNYY and CDR2 is EKD. There are 22 residues in the CDR3. CDR3 sequence (DNA): TGTGCCTGTGACACTAGCCGGCATCGACAACTACTGAGGGATACGGGGACCGATAAACTCATCTTT. Its protein is CACDTSRHRQLLRDTGTDKLIF.

This clone was seen a few times. A far larger clone is one nucleotide away, so this likely arose from a read error. The chain uses TRDV2 and TRDJ1; 7 bases are shared with TRDD3. CDR3 length: 13 residues. Per germline, CDR1 GEAIGNYY and CDR2 EKD. Here the CDR3 DNA reads TGTGCCCGTGACACCTGGGGGACCGATAAACTCATCTTT. It specifies CARDTWGTDKLIF.

This clone has a handful of counts. The TCRdb protein comes from a much larger clone and disagrees with this DNA's translation at residue 5, likely due to a read error; the protein given here is derived from the DNA. V is TRDV2 and J is TRDJ1; 8 positions agree with TRDD3. TCRdb carries no J gene annotation; the J gene was assigned here by matching the DNA with germline. J was trimmed by 0 bases and V by 2 bases; bases with no gene match: 4. CDR1 and CDR2 (germline): GEAIGNYY, EKD. The CDR3 runs 15 residues. The CDR3 reads CACDRLGVHTDKLIF. In DNA form, the CDR3 reads TGTGCCTGTGACAGACTGGGGGTTCACACCGATAAACTCATCTTT.

As for this clone: The protein in TCRdb stems from a much larger clone and differs at residue 16 from this DNA's translation, likely a read error; here the protein is translated from the DNA. The V gene is TRDV2, the J gene TRDJ1; TRDD3 matches at 12 bases. TCRdb does not report a J gene; here it was assigned by matching the DNA to germline references. Germline V CDR1 and CDR2: GEAIGNYY, EKD. Trimming at V came to 4 bases and at J to 9 bases, leaving 17 bases not matched to a gene. The CDR3 is 17 residues long. CDR3 in amino acids: CACDVLGDTLLTAQLIF. The DNA for the CDR3 is TGTGCCTGTGATGTACTGGGGGATACTCTTTTGACAGCACAACTCATCTTT.

As concerns this clone: The translation of this DNA and the TCRdb protein of a much larger clone differ at residue 11, probably owing to a read error; the protein shown here is translated from the DNA. V gene TRDV2 was called; the J gene was not; the D call of TRDD3 is as the table states it, not checked on the DNA. The CDR3 loop spans 13 amino acids. CDR1 GEAIGNYY and CDR2 EKD come from the germline V gene. This chain's CDR3 is CACDMPGGYKPIF. The CDR3 DNA is TGTGCCTGTGACATGCCTGGGGGCTATAAACCCATCTTT.

This clone came up a few times. The TCRdb protein comes from a much larger clone and disagrees with this DNA's translation at residue 14, likely due to a read error; the protein given here is derived from the DNA. The rearrangement links TRDV2 to TRDJ3; TRDD3 matches 12 bases. This CDR3 region has 19 residues. Germline assignment: CDR1 GEAIGNYY and CDR2 EKD. The CDR3: CACDTVLGDTSWDARQMFF. DNA for the CDR3: TGTGCCTGTGACACCGTACTGGGGGATACCTCCTGGGACGCCCGACAGATGTTTTTC.

Notes on this clone: The likely explanation is a read error, given a far larger clone one base away. Other nucleotide sequences from this sample produce the same CDR3. The chain combines TRDV2 with TRDJ1; TRDD3 matches at 9 bases. TCRdb does not report a J gene; here it was assigned by matching the DNA to germline references. V shed 2 bases, J shed 6 bases, and the junction held 3 bases outside the gene matches. The CDR3 sequence is 13 residues long. CDR1 is GEAIGNYY and CDR2 is EKD in the germline V gene. CDR3 bases: TGTGCCTGTGACATGCCTGGGGGATATAAACTCATCTTT. Protein product: CACDMPGGYKLIF.

There are a few counts of this clone. This likely traces to a read error, being one base from a far larger clone. V usage is TRDV2 and J usage is TRDJ2, with TRDD3 matching 9 bases. CDR1 is GEAIGNYY and CDR2 is EKD in the germline V gene. This CDR3 comprises 15 residues. The CDR3 nucleotides read TGTGCCCGTGACGTACTGGGGGATTTGACAGCACAACTCTTCTTT. Translating gives CARDVLGDLTAQLFF.

This clone is hyperexpanded in the sample. The same CDR3 can be traced to other DNA sequences in this sample. The chain couples TRDV2 to TRDJ2; 9 nucleotides match TRDD3. V shed 3 bases and J 1 base; nucleotides not matched to a gene: 2. Per germline, CDR1 GEAIGNYY and CDR2 EKD. CDR3 length: 15 amino acids. In DNA, the CDR3 is TGTGCCTGTGACGTACTGGGGGATTTGACAGCACAACTCTTCTTT. Translation: CACDVLGDLTAQLFF.

This clone has a handful of counts. A far larger clone is one base from this, pointing to a likely read error. The same CDR3 also results from other DNA sequences found in this sample. This chain uses TRDV2 with TRDJ3, with D possibly matching TRDD3 (6 bases). CDR1 is GEAIGNYY, CDR2 EKD, per germline. The CDR3 extends over 19 amino acids. V shed 0 bases and J shed 3 bases, with 17 bases lying between them. CDR3 in amino acids: CACDTVGGGRVWDTRQMFF. The CDR3 DNA reads TGTGCCTGTGACACCGTTGGTGGGGGTAGGGTCTGGGACACCCGACAGATGTTTTTC.

Of note for this clone: TCRdb's protein, taken from a much larger clone, differs from this DNA's translation at residue 5, likely owing to a read error; the protein displayed comes from the DNA. This sequence joins TRDV2 and TRDJ3; D is possibly TRDD3 (6 bases). There are 19 residues in the CDR3. Germline assignment: CDR1 GEAIGNYY and CDR2 EKD. V was clipped by 3 bases and J by 3 bases, with 20 bases between them. The CDR3 loop is CACDSVGGGRVWDTRQMFF. The DNA for the CDR3 is TGTGCCTGTGACTCCGTTGGTGGGGGCAGGGTCTGGGACACCCGACAGATGTTTTTC.

A note on this clone: TCRdb's listed protein matches a much larger clone and diverges from this DNA's translation at residue 14, likely through a read error; the protein shown comes from the DNA. The chain is built from TRDV2 and TRDJ2; TRDD3 matches at 12 bases. TCRdb lists no J gene, so it was determined here by aligning the DNA to germline. The CDR3 runs 17 residues. Germline CDR1 GEAIGNYY, CDR2 EKD. The CDR3 nucleotides are TGTGCCTGTGATGTACTGGGGGATACTCTTTTGACAGCAAAACTCTTCTTT. This translates into CACDVLGDTLLTAKLFF.

In its sample, this clone is hyperexpanded. Other DNA sequences in this sample translate to the same CDR3. V gene TRDV2 combines with J gene TRDJ1; 8 nucleotides agree with TRDD3. The CDR3 contains 16 residues. Germline V gene sequence: CDR1 GEAIGNYY, CDR2 EKD. J gave up 0 bases and V 3 bases, and 8 bases lay outside the gene matches. CDR3: CACDVLGAQYTDKLIF. In DNA form, the CDR3 reads TGTGCCTGTGACGTACTGGGGGCCCAGTACACCGATAAACTCATCTTT.

This clone was seen more than once but under ten times. Since a far larger clone is one base different, this is likely a read error. The chain links TRDV2 to TRDJ2; 9 bases agree with TRDD3. Germline V gives CDR1 GEAIGNYY, CDR2 EKD. The length of the CDR3 is 15 residues. J was trimmed by 1 base and V by 7 bases; bases with no gene match: 6. The DNA of the CDR3 is TGTGCCTGGGACGTACTGGGGGATTTGACAGCACAACTCTTCTTT. It codes for CAWDVLGDLTAQLFF.

This clone was counted between two and nine times. The likely explanation is a read error, given a far larger clone one base away. The V and J genes are TRDV2 and TRDJ1; 8 bases fit TRDD3. No J segment appears in TCRdb, so it was assigned here by matching the sequence to germline. The CDR3 extends over 16 amino acids. Trimming cost V 3 bases and J 4 bases; bases outside gene matches: 12. CDR1 and CDR2 from the germline V gene are GEAIGNYY and EKD. CDR3 residues: CACDVLGAQYNDKLIF. The CDR3 DNA sequence: TGTGCCTGTGACGTACTGGGGGCCCAGTACAACGATAAACTCATCTTT.

To note about this clone: This DNA translates differently at residue 7 from the TCRdb protein, which is that of a much larger clone; a read error is likely, and the protein shown is the DNA's own translation. This chain joins TRDV2 and TRDJ2; D perhaps matches TRDD3 (5 bases). This CDR3 spans 15 amino acids. Trimming pared 3 bases from V and 1 base from J, leaving 11 bases between. Per germline, CDR1 GEAIGNYY and CDR2 EKD. CDR3 DNA: TGTGCCTGTGACGTACTGGAGGATTTGACAGCACAACTCTTCTTT. Translation: CACDVLEDLTAQLFF.